The 12 T cell receptor beta chains in this list originate from one sample, sequenced in a study of post-analysis software for immune sequencing data. Study outcomes and limitations: Roughly five TRBV segments were more frequent in patients than controls; TRBV5-6, TRBV5-1 and TRBV20-1 belonged to this group.

Unique molecular identifiers tagged the TCR beta cDNA libraries. TCRdb reprocessed the PCR reads via MiXCR and lists one record per CDR3 protein. This table has under 200,000 distinct CDR3 sequences, 29% appearing once. These receptors are not linked to any known antigen. Specimen: blood. Every receptor here comes from a girl aged 2-17 years with multiple sclerosis.

This clonotype has just a few counts. V gene TRBV6-6 combines with J gene TRBJ1-1; 9 positions agree with TRBD1. The length of the CDR3 is 15 residues. Per germline, CDR1 MNHNY and CDR2 SVGAGI (reference sequence). The V and J ends lost 2 bases and 10 bases, in that order; junction bases with no gene match: 11. The CDR3 DNA reads as TGTGCCAGCAGTTACACCCAATCACAGGGGGCAGGAGCTTTCTTT. Its protein is CASSYTQSQGAGAFF.

This clonotype was found many times. The genes are TRBV29-1 and TRBJ2-2; 9 positions agree with TRBD1. The CDR3 spans 15 residues. Germline CDR1 and CDR2: SQVTM and ANQGSEA. The V and J ends lost 7 bases and 0 bases, in that order; junction bases with no gene match: 6. CDR3 sequence (DNA): TGCAGCGCCAGAACAGGGGGCGCGAACACCGGGGAGCTGTTTTTT. Translation gives CSARTGGANTGELFF.

This clonotype was observed a handful of times. The chain joins TRBV29-1 to TRBJ1-1; D uncertain. The germline V and J ends were trimmed by 4 bases and 6 bases, with 6 bases remaining between them. CDR1 SQVTM and CDR2 ANQGSEA come from the germline V gene. CDR3 length equals 10 residues. CDR3 bases: TGCAGCGTTGGGAGCGCTGAAGCTTTCTTT. The encoded protein is CSVGSAEAFF.

In nucleotides, the CDR3 is TGTGCCAGCAGCTTGGCCCTCACGGGAGGCCAGCCCCAGCATTTT. Translation: CASSLALTGGQPQHF. The chain is built from TRBV7-9 and TRBJ1-5, with unresolved D. This CDR3 region has 15 residues. V shed 3 bases and J shed 7 bases, with 16 bases lying between them. The germline V gene encodes CDR1 SEHNR and CDR2 FQNEAQ (reference sequence).

Points on this clonotype: One base away lies a much larger clone, so this may be a sequencing read error. CDR3 protein: CASSYSPGFGYTF. CDR3 nucleotide sequence: TGTGCCAGCAGTTACTCGCCGGGGTTTGGCTACACCTTC. The gene calls are TRBV6-5 and TRBJ1-2; the D is unclear. Germline CDR1 and CDR2: MNHEY and SVGAGI. This CDR3 is 13 amino acids long. The V end was cut by 0 bases, the J end by 7 bases, with 9 bases between.

In its sample, this clonotype was seen many times. The chain recombines TRBV6-6 with TRBJ1-2; 10 bases fit TRBD1. The trim removed 6 bases at V and 7 bases at J, leaving 8 bases unmatched. Germline V CDR1 and CDR2: MNHNY, SVGAGI (reference sequence). The CDR3 runs to 14 residues. The CDR3, as DNA: TGTGCCAGCAGCCCTTTGGACAGGGGGGCTGGCTACACCTTC. Protein sequence: CASSPLDRGAGYTF.

Points on this clonotype: The germline gene is not matched at one end of the junction; a read error may be the cause. The chain carries TRBV5-1 and TRBJ2-1; either TRBD1 or TRBD2 may fit D (5 bases each). Looked up from germline, CDR1 is SGHRS and CDR2 is YFSETQ. CDR3 length: 14 residues. CDR3 region: CAGSLGDGYNEQFF. As DNA, the CDR3 is TGCGCCGGCAGCTTAGGGGACGGCTACAATGAGCAGTTCTTC.

This clonotype occurred a few times. This rearrangement joins TRBV27 to TRBJ1-4; no definite D call. The CDR3 covers 14 residues. The germline V gene encodes CDR1 MNHEY and CDR2 SMNVEV (reference sequence). The V end lost 1 base, the J end lost 5 bases, and 8 bases lay between the germline ends. The CDR3 DNA sequence: TGTGCCAGCAGTTTATTCGGGCCAAATGAAAAACTGTTTTTT. It encodes CASSLFGPNEKLFF.

J is TRBJ1-1 and V is TRBV6-6; D call uncertain. This CDR3 is built from 13 residues. Germline CDR1 reads MNHNY; CDR2 reads SVGAGI (reference sequence). Deletions cut 0 bases from V and 0 bases from J, with 2 bases between. Written as DNA, the CDR3 is TGTGCCAGCAGTTACTCAGTGAACACTGAAGCTTTCTTT. The encoded protein is CASSYSVNTEAFF.

This clonotype was detected many times. The chain has TRBV5-1 and TRBJ2-3; D might be TRBD2 (6 bases). In germline, CDR1 is SGHRS, CDR2 YFSETQ. Trimming removed 3 bases from V and 3 bases from J, with 17 bases in between. The CDR3 contains 16 residues. CDR3 loop: CASSSSGEQATDTQYF. Here the CDR3 DNA reads TGCGCCAGCAGCTCCTCGGGGGAGCAGGCGACAGATACGCAGTATTTT. Together with reference TRBV5-1 and TRBJ2-3, the CDR3 gives the full variable domain: KAGVTQTPRYLIKTRGQQVTLSCSPISGHRSVSWYQQTPGQGLQFLFEYFSETQRNKGNFPGRFSGRQFSNSRSEMNVSTLELGDSALYLCASSSSGEQATDTQYFGPGTRLTVL.

This clonotype has at least ten counts. This chain connects TRBV10-3 to TRBJ2-7; 10 bases map to TRBD1. The CDR3 consists of 15 residues. J was trimmed by 7 bases and V by 6 bases; bases with no gene match: 12. Germline V gene data show CDR1 as ENHRY and CDR2 as SYGVKD. The CDR3 nucleotides are TGTGCCATCAGCGAGACCGGGACAGGGGCGGGGGAGCAGTACTTC. Its translation: CAISETGTGAGEQYF.

This sequence joins TRBV28 and TRBJ2-3, with 14 bases that match TRBD2. The CDR3 totals 17 residues. J was trimmed by 5 bases and V by 5 bases; bases with no gene match: 9. Germline V lookup: CDR1 MDHEN, CDR2 SYDVKM. The CDR3 loop reads CASSPRLAGGPRDTQYF. Written as DNA, the CDR3 is TGTGCCAGCAGTCCGAGACTAGCGGGAGGGCCCAGAGATACGCAGTATTTT.